This T cell receptor beta chain comes out of a study of tumor-infiltrating lymphocytes in primary liver carcinoma. Of note for this clonotype: An end of the junction differs from the germline gene, which may be a read error.

Researchers generated TCR beta cDNA from approximately 450 ng of total RNA, relying on a constant-region primer. Three nested multiplex PCR rounds, a slightly modified ARM-PCR, produced the libraries for TCR beta. The first two PCR rounds used TRBV1-TRBV30 forward primers with a C-beta reverse primer, around 10 cycles each. TCRdb re-analysed the multiplex PCR reads in MiXCR, keeping a single row per CDR3 protein. The sample consists of about 66,000 distinct CDR3 sequences, about 65% of them appearing once. It was from 20-30 mg of unsorted bulk tissue that RNA and DNA were co-extracted. There are 14 residues in the CDR3. CDR1 is SGHNT, CDR2 YYREEE, per germline (reference sequence).

The sequence derives from a man between 40 and 49 years old with primary liver carcinoma and hepatitis B virus infection. The sequenced sample consisted of liver tumor tissue from sampling region 4. Described subset: tumor region T4, right-lateral pole. The genes are TRBV5-4 and TRBJ2-4, with 7 bases aligning to TRBD1. CDR3 sequence (DNA): TGTGCCAACAGCCAAGACAGGGCGGCGAACATTCAGTACTTC. Residues: CANSQDRAANIQYF.